This T cell receptor beta chain is drawn from a study of blood T cell repertoires in COVID-19. Study-level information: The study drew acute and convalescent COVID-19 samples from the United States, Italy and Spain.

This clone was detected only once. Under the authors' procedure: Reference gene primers were amplified, and this amplification served to estimate nucleated cell counts. Using immunoSEQ multiplex PCR, the repertoire was profiled, and TCRdb retains in-frame clones only, with some absent. That table is the source of V, J and clone size, and D and trimming were worked out from the DNA. The sample has around 99,000 clones; 60% to 85% are singletons. This TCR derives from a man in his forties or fifties who had recovered from COVID-19. Sample: peripheral blood.

CDR3 sequence (DNA): TGTGCCAGCAGCCAGAATTACAGGGGGAGCGGACAGCCCCAGCATTTT. It codes for CASSQNYRGSGQPQHF. The chain couples TRBV3-1 (or the pseudogene TRBV3-2) to TRBJ1-5, with 8 bases that match TRBD1. Unmatched junction bases numbered 11, after V lost 3 bases and J lost 7 bases. The CDR3 runs to 16 residues. Germline-derived CDR1 and CDR2 are LGHDT and YNNKEL (reference sequence).